This T cell receptor (beta chain) was profiled in a study of blood T cell repertoires in COVID-19. Study-level background: Samples came from the United States, Italy and Spain, spanning acute and convalescent COVID-19.

From germline, CDR1 is SGHTA and CDR2 FQGNSA. The CDR3 runs 13 residues. The V and J ends lost 1 base and 6 bases respectively, with 9 bases between them. Clinical history reported by participants formed the basis on which cohorts were assigned. A PCR-confirmed or clinician-diagnosed COVID-19 case had contacted exposed participants within 2 weeks of entry. This table comes from immunoSEQ multiplex PCR, and its TCRdb copy is limited to in-frame clones, with some not included. The data show about 150,000 clones, around four fifths seen once. The sample was PBMCs or T cells enriched from blood (not recorded which). This receptor was obtained from a man aged 65 to 79 who had been exposed to COVID-19. The chain is built from TRBV7-2 and TRBJ1-1, with D unresolved. Here the CDR3 DNA reads TGTGCCAGCAGCTTAGTTACTAGTTCTGAAGCTTTCTTT. Translating it yields CASSLVTSSEAFF.